The text below deals with one T cell receptor (beta chain). This entry belongs to a study of blood T cell repertoires in COVID-19. Study as a whole: COVID-19 samples, acute and convalescent, were from the United States, Italy and Spain. T cells, B-cell-depleted T cells, or PBMCs supplied cDNA or gDNA.

Per the original data handling: Counts of nucleated cells, estimated from reference gene primer amplification, were obtained. The protocol was immunoSEQ multiplex PCR, while the TCRdb copy is restricted to in-frame clones and leaves out a portion. That table supplies the V and J calls and clone size; D and trimming were determined from the DNA. Of roughly 230,000 clones in the sample, roughly 86% were seen once. Trimming took 6 bases from V and 1 from J, leaving 10 bases between them. The CDR3 extends over 14 amino acids. Germline V gives CDR1 MNHEY, CDR2 SMNVEV (reference sequence). This sequence originates from a man aged 45 to 65 with acute or convalescent COVID-19. The specimen sequenced was peripheral blood. The V gene is TRBV27, the J gene TRBJ1-3, with D possibly matching TRBD1 (5 bases). CDR3 nucleotide sequence: TGTGCCAGCAGCCGCGGGGGTTCTGGAAACACCATATATTTT. It specifies CASSRGGSGNTIYF.